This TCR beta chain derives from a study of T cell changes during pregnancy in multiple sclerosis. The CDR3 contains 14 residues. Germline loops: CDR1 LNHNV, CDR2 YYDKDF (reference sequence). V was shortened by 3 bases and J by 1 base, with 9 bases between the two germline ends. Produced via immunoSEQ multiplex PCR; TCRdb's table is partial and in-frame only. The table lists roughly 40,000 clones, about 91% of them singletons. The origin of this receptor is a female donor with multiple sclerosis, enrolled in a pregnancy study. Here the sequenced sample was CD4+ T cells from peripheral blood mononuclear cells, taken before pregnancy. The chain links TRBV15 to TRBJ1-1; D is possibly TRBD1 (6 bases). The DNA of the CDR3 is TGTGCCACCAGCAGGGTAGGGGGGAACACTGAAGCTTTCTTT. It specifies CATSRVGGNTEAFF.